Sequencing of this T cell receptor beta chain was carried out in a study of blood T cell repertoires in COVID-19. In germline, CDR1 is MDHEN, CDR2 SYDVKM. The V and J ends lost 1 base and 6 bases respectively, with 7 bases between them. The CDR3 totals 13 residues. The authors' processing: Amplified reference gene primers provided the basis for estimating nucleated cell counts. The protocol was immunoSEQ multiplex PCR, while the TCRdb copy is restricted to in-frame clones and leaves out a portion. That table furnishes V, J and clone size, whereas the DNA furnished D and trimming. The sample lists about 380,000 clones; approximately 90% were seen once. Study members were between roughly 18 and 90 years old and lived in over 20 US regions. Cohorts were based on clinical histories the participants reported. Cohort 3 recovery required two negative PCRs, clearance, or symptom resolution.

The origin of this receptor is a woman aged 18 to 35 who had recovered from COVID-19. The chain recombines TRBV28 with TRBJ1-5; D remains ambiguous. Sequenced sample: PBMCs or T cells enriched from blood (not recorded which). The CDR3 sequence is CASSLYKTQPQHF. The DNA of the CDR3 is TGTGCCAGCAGTTTATACAAAACTCAGCCCCAGCATTTT.